Presented here are 17 T cell receptor beta chains from one specimen sequenced in a study of shared clonotypes between healthy human individuals. Terminally differentiated effector memory CD45RA+ cells were excluded by CCR7 positive selection of CD45RO-negative cells. Clones were read by immunoSEQ multiplex PCR, and TCRdb kept only the in-frame ones, dropping some. Of under 2,000,000 clones listed, about 94% are singletons. Sequenced input: naive CD8+ T cells sorted from blood. The receptors were gathered from a young man in good health.

The chain uses TRBV30 and TRBJ2-7; 11 positions match TRBD1. After removal of 4 bases from V and 1 base from J, the junction contained 6 bases not matched to a gene. Germline CDR1 reads GTSNPN; CDR2 reads SVGIG (reference sequence). The CDR3 covers 15 residues. The CDR3 sequence: CAWNSGTGGSYEQYF. For the CDR3, the DNA is TGTGCCTGGAACAGCGGGACAGGGGGTTCCTACGAGCAGTACTTC.

The rearrangement joins TRBV4-3 to TRBJ2-5; possibly TRBD1 or TRBD2 for D (5 bases each). The V end was cut by 0 bases, the J end by 4 bases, with 12 bases between. CDR3 length equals 15 residues. Germline-derived CDR1 and CDR2 are LGHNA and YSLEER. The CDR3 is CASSQDGGRRETQYF. In DNA, the CDR3 is TGCGCCAGCAGCCAAGATGGGGGACGCAGAGAGACCCAGTACTTC.

The gene calls are TRBV9 and TRBJ2-7; 7 bases agree with TRBD1. With V trimmed by 0 bases and J by 3 bases, 3 bases remained unmatched. Germline CDR1 is SGDLS and CDR2 is YYNGEE. The CDR3 consists of 14 residues. CDR3 loop: CASSVAQGDYEQYF. The CDR3 DNA is TGTGCCAGCAGCGTAGCGCAGGGGGACTACGAGCAGTACTTC.

This chain uses TRBV5-6 with TRBJ1-1; D perhaps matches TRBD1 (5 bases). Germline loops: CDR1 SGHDT, CDR2 YYEEEE. The CDR3 totals 16 residues. The ends were cut back, 3 bases at V and 1 base at J, with 16 bases in the middle. Here the CDR3 DNA reads TGTGCCAGCAGCTACCTCGGGACGGCCAAGAACACTGAAGCTTTCTTT. This encodes CASSYLGTAKNTEAFF.

Of note for this clone: Other DNA sequences in this sample translate to the same CDR3. The genes are TRBV27 and TRBJ2-7; TRBD1 might be the D (6 bases). The CDR3 has 15 residues. From germline, CDR1 is MNHEY and CDR2 SMNVEV (reference sequence). V was trimmed by 2 bases and J by 2 bases, leaving 13 bases between them. CDR3 DNA: TGTGCCAGCAGTTTAGGGGCAGGGGAGACCTACGAGCAGTACTTC. It specifies CASSLGAGETYEQYF.

The chain carries TRBV6-5 and TRBJ2-5, with TRBD1 as a possible D gene (7 bases). The CDR3 loop spans 15 amino acids. V lost 1 base to trimming and J lost 3 bases, with 12 bases between them. Germline V gene lookup returns CDR1 MNHEY and CDR2 SVGAGI. The CDR3 loop reads CASSYFRGEEETQYF. DNA for the CDR3: TGTGCCAGCAGTTACTTCAGGGGGGAAGAAGAGACCCAGTACTTC.

The CDR3 sequence is CASSGDRVFEQYF. CDR3 in DNA: TGTGCCAGCAGCGGGGACAGGGTCTTCGAGCAGTACTTC. The V gene is TRBV7-9, the J gene TRBJ2-7, with 9 bases aligning to TRBD1. Germline values: CDR1 SEHNR, CDR2 FQNEAQ (reference sequence). V dropped 5 bases and J dropped 6; count of bases not matched to a gene: 5. There are 13 residues in the CDR3.

The J gene is TRBJ2-7, the V gene TRBV9; no clear D. The germline V gene has CDR1 SGDLS and CDR2 YYNGEE. Between the trimmed V and J ends, which lost 1 base and 2 bases, there was a span of 13 bases. This CDR3 spans 15 amino acids. The CDR3 nucleotides read TGTGCCAGCAGCGTATACGGCAGTTCCCCCTACGAGCAGTACTTC. Translation gives CASSVYGSSPYEQYF.

The chain links TRBV5-4 to TRBJ2-2, with D possibly being TRBD1 or TRBD2 (6 bases each). Germline V lookup: CDR1 SGHNT, CDR2 YYREEE (reference sequence). V was trimmed by 6 bases and J by 3 bases, leaving 15 bases between them. The CDR3 sequence is 15 residues long. Written as DNA, the CDR3 is TGTGCCAGCACCCCGGAGGGGGGATACACCGGGGAGCTGTTTTTT. Translated: CASTPEGGYTGELFF.

This chain links TRBV2 with TRBJ1-2, with 9 bases identical to TRBD1. V was pared by 9 bases and J by 3 bases, with 11 bases of the junction left unmatched. This CDR3 is built from 15 residues. Germline CDR1 reads SNHLY; CDR2 reads FYNNEI. The CDR3 DNA reads as TGTGCCAGTACGGACAGGGGAGATCTATACTATGGCTACACCTTC. This codes for CASTDRGDLYYGYTF. Complete variable domain (other parts from reference TRBV2 and TRBJ1-2): EPEVTQTPSHQVTQMGQEVILRCVPISNHLYFYWYRQILGQKVEFLVSFYNNEISEKSEIFDDQFSVERPDGSNFTLKIRSTKLEDSAMYFCASTDRGDLYYGYTFGSGTRLTVV.

The chain is built from TRBV9 and TRBJ1-6, with D uncertain. Germline V gives CDR1 SGDLS, CDR2 YYNGEE. CDR3 length equals 14 residues. V lost 4 bases, J lost 7 bases, and 12 bases lay in between. The DNA of the CDR3 is TGTGCCAGCAGCAAGGGAGGCGGAAATTCACCCCTCCACTTT. It is translated as CASSKGGGNSPLHF.

This clone was counted once. Other DNA sequences in this sample translate to the same CDR3. The J gene is TRBJ1-1, the V gene TRBV10-1, with D unresolved. CDR1 is WNHNN, CDR2 SYGVQD, per germline (reference sequence). V lost 3 bases and J lost 1, with 3 bases in between. The CDR3 sequence is 12 residues long. The CDR3 DNA sequence: TGCGCCAGCAGTGACTCGAACACTGAAGCTTTCTTT. It codes for CASSDSNTEAFF.

The V and J genes are TRBV7-9 and TRBJ2-1; no clear D. Germline lookup yields CDR1 SEHNR and CDR2 FQNEAQ (reference sequence). The ends were cut back, 5 bases at V and 5 bases at J, with 10 bases in the middle. The CDR3 spans 13 residues. In DNA, the CDR3 is TGTGCCAGCAGCCAACCTATCCACAATGAGCAGTTCTTC. It specifies CASSQPIHNEQFF.

The chain carries TRBV6-5 and TRBJ2-7; 9 nucleotides line up with TRBD2. The CDR3 covers 15 residues. The V gene end was trimmed by 6 bases and the J gene end by 2 bases; junction bases not matched to a gene: 8. Germline CDR1 and CDR2: MNHEY and SVGAGI. The CDR3 sequence: CASRTNSGSAYEQYF. The CDR3 bases are TGTGCCAGCAGAACAAATAGCGGGAGCGCCTACGAGCAGTACTTC.

V gene TRBV28 combines with J gene TRBJ1-2; possibly TRBD1 for D (5 bases). This CDR3 spans 15 amino acids. Trimming stripped 3 bases from V and 6 bases from J, with 17 bases between. Germline V gives CDR1 MDHEN, CDR2 SYDVKM. CDR3 nucleotide sequence: TGTGCCAGCAGTTTCGAGGCAGGGCACTGGAATGGCTACACCTTC. Its protein product is CASSFEAGHWNGYTF.

The chain recombines TRBV27 with TRBJ2-7; TRBD2 aligns across 10 bases. Germline assignment: CDR1 MNHEY and CDR2 SMNVEV (reference sequence). This CDR3 spans 14 amino acids. Germline trimming cut 8 bases from V and 3 bases from J; bases unmatched to any gene: 7. The CDR3 protein is CASGLAGGYYEQYF. In nucleotides, the CDR3 is TGTGCCAGCGGATTAGCGGGAGGTTACTACGAGCAGTACTTC.

The chain is built from TRBV21-1 and TRBJ1-5; the DNA was not used to check the table's D call, TRBD1. TRBV21-1 is assigned pseudogene status. CDR3 length equals 16 residues. The CDR3 sequence: CASSKQRDRDNQPQHF. CDR3 nucleotides: TGTGCCAGCAGCAAACAACGGGACAGGGACAATCAGCCCCAGCATTTT.